This TCR beta chain was obtained from a study of shared clonotypes between healthy human individuals. Points from the study as a whole: What naive subsets generally showed was a larger estimated richness than memory subsets showed.

On this clone: As yet, its antigen is unknown.

This CDR3 has 14 residues. Germline CDR1 reads SNHLY; CDR2 reads FYNNEI. V was trimmed by 5 bases and J by 4 bases, leaving 15 bases between them. Sequencing used immunoSEQ multiplex PCR; TCRdb keeps in-frame clones, though not all of them. The data show about 330,000 clones, around 90% seen once. The rearrangement joins TRBV2 to TRBJ2-7; perhaps TRBD2 as D (5 bases). The sequenced sample consisted of memory CD8+ T cells sorted from blood. Subset reported: CD45RO+ cells pooled with CCR7-negative TemRA cells. The origin of this receptor is a man aged 18-30 years in good health. CDR3 nucleotides: TGTGCCAGCAGTATACGGGGAATCGTTTACGAGCAGTACTTC. Translating gives CASSIRGIVYEQYF.